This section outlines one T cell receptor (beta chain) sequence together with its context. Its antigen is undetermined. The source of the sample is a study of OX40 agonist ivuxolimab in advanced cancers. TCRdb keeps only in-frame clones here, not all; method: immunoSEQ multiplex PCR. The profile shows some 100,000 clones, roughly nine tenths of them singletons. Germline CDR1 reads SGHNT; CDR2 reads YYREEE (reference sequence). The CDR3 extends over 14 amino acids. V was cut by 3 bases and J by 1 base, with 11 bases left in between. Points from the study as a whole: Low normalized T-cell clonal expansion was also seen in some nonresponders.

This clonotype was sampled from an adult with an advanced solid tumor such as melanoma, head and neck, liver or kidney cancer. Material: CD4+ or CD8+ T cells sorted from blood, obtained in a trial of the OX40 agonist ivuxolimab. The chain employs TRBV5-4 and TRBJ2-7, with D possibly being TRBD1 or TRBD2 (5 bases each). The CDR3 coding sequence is TGTGCCAGCAGCTCGGATGGGGGATCCTACGAGCAGTACTTC. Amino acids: CASSSDGGSYEQYF.